This entry describes one T cell receptor beta chain. Profiling relied on immunoSEQ multiplex PCR, and the TCRdb table lists in-frame clones only, not all of them. The sample holds about 180,000 clones, roughly 88% seen once. Germline V gene lookup returns CDR1 MNHEY and CDR2 SMNVEV (reference sequence). Trimming removed 3 bases at V and 4 bases at J, with 12 bases between. This CDR3 spans 14 amino acids. This specimen belongs to a study of blood T cell repertoires in COVID-19. Overall study: PBMCs, B-cell-depleted T cells, or T cells were the source of the cDNA or gDNA that made up the material.

The clonotype originates from a human donor with active or convalescent COVID-19. The donor label of this sample is uncertain. The V gene is TRBV27, the J gene TRBJ1-2, with D unclear. The sequencing sample was made of peripheral blood. The CDR3 sequence is CASSFMNLGYGYTF. CDR3 nucleotides: TGTGCCAGCAGTTTTATGAACCTCGGCTATGGCTACACCTTC.